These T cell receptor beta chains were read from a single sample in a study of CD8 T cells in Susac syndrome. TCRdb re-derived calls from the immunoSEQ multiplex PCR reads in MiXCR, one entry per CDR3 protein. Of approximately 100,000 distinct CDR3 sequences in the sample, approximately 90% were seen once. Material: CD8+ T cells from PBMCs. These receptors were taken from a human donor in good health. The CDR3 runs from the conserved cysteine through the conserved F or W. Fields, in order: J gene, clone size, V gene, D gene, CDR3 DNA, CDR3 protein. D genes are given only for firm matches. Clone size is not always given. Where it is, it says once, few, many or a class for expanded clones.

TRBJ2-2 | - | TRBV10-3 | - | TGTGCCATCAGTGATGGAGTAGGAGGGTTAGACACCGGGGAGCTGTTTTTT | CAISDGVGGLDTGELFF
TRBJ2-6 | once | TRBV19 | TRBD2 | TGTGCCAGTAAAGCGGGGCCAGGGGGGGCCAACGTCCTGACTTTC | CASKAGPGGANVLTF
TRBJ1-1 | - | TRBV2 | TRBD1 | TGTGCCAGCAGTTCCGAAGGACAGGGAAACACTGAAGCTTTCTTT | CASSSEGQGNTEAFF
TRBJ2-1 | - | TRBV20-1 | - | TGCAGTGCTAGAGCCTACGGGTCCCTTAGCTCCAATGAGCAGTTCTTC | CSARAYGSLSSNEQFF
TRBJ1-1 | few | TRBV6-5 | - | TGTGCCAGCAGTTACGGGCAGGGGCCGAACACTGAAGCTTTCTTT | CASSYGQGPNTEAFF
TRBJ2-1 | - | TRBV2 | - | TGTGCCAGCAGTGATACTCTCGCTCGAAGCGGTGAGCAGTTCTTC | CASSDTLARSGEQFF
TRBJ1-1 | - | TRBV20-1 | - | TGCAGTGCTAGCAAGAGGGGCCCAATGAACACTGAAGCTTTCTTT | CSASKRGPMNTEAFF
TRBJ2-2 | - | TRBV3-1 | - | TGTGCCAGCAGCCAGAGGGGCCCGAACACCGGGGAGCTGTTTTTT | CASSQRGPNTGELFF
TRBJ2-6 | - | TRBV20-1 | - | TGCAGTGCTAGAGCGGGGTCCGCTGGGGCCAACGTCCTGACTTTC | CSARAGSAGANVLTF
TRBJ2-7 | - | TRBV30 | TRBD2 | TGTGCCTGGAGTGGAATTAGCGGGAGGGAAGAGCAGTACTTC | CAWSGISGREEQYF
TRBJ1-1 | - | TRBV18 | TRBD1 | TGTGCCAGCTCACCTAGGGACAGGGGATGGACTGAAGCTTTCTTT | CASSPRDRGWTEAFF
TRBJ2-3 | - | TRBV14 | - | TGTGCCAGCAGCCAAGGGATCACAGATACGCAGTATTTT | CASSQGITDTQYF
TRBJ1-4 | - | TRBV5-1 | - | TGCGCCAGCAGCTCGGGGGGCAATGAAAAACTGTTTTTT | CASSSGGNEKLFF
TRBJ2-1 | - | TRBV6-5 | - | TGTGCCAGCAGTTACCCCACAGGATTCTACAATGAGCAGTTCTTC | CASSYPTGFYNEQFF
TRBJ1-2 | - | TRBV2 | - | TGTGCCAGCAGTGAGGGAAGCAGGCAGGGGTTCACCTTC | CASSEGSRQGFTF
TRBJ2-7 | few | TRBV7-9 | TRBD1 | TGTGCCAGCAGCCCGACAGGGATGAGTGAGCAGTACTTC | CASSPTGMSEQYF
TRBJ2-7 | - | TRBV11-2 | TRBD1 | TGTGCCAGCAGCTCGGGCAACAGGGGGTACGAGCAGTACTTC | CASSSGNRGYEQYF
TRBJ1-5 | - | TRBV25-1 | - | TGTGCCAGCAGTGAAGGATGGAGCAATCAGCCCCAGCATTTT | CASSEGWSNQPQHF
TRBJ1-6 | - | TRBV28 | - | TGTGCCAGCAGTCCGACGATTTACAGGATCACCTATAATTCACCCCTCCACTTT | CASSPTIYRITYNSPLHF
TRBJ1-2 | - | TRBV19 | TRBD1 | TGTGCCAGTAGTATCGGGGCGGACAGGGGCGGATTCTACGGCTACACCTTC | CASSIGADRGGFYGYTF
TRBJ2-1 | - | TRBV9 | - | TGTGCCAGCAGCGTAGGCCTGATAAATGAGCAGTTCTTC | CASSVGLINEQFF
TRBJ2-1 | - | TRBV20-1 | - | TGCAGTGCTAGTTGGGCGGGGTCCTACAATGAGCAGTTCTTC | CSASWAGSYNEQFF